Listed below are T cell receptor beta chains from one sample, sequenced in a study of identical twins' blood T cells. TCRdb reanalysed the 5' RACE reads using MiXCR and keeps one entry per CDR3 protein. Counted here are a few hundred thousand distinct CDR3 sequences, 28% occurring once; the ten biggest clones make up around 5.6%. What was sequenced was PBMCs. These receptors were taken from a woman aged 18-49 years in good health. CDR3s leave out the opening cysteine and the closing phenylalanine or tryptophan. Each record gives: V gene, J gene, CDR3 protein.

TRBV4-3	TRBJ2-7	ASSRGLNYEQY
TRBV20-1	TRBJ1-5	SARDGGYYPNQPQH
TRBV6-6	TRBJ2-1	ASSYLGVATNNEQF
TRBV12-5	TRBJ2-2	ASGWAQDTGELF
TRBV4-1	TRBJ1-1	ASSQGRAHLLYIEAF
TRBV10-3	TRBJ2-7	AISETGGSYEQY
TRBV3-1	TRBJ1-1	ASSPSRVPDGEAF
TRBV5-1	TRBJ2-1	ASSLIPSELREQF
TRBV10-1	TRBJ2-1	AGSESEPENEQF
TRBV7-3	TRBJ2-2	ASSGGLTGELF
TRBV4-3	TRBJ1-2	ASSQDRYGTVSYGYT
TRBV6-6	TRBJ2-5	ASKRDLQETQY
TRBV2	TRBJ2-1	ASSEWVEQF
TRBV11-2	TRBJ2-7	ATAEVGTMGYEQY
TRBV15	TRBJ1-2	ATRQGTTNYGYT
TRBV6-1	TRBJ2-1	ASKVVGSYNEQF
TRBV5-1	TRBJ2-3	ASSLSSTDTQY
TRBV5-1	TRBJ1-3	ASSLGSGRGISNSGNTIY
TRBV20-1	TRBJ1-1	SARMAEAF
TRBV29-1	TRBJ1-1	SAGPGSEGTEAF
TRBV6-1	TRBJ2-2	ASSERVGVTGELF
TRBV5-1	TRBJ1-1	ASGLVSPTSYTEAF
TRBV5-1	TRBJ1-4	ASARTGGPTEKLF
TRBV27	TRBJ1-5	ASSRDTPSNQPQH
TRBV6-5	TRBJ2-7	ASSRPPTYEQY
TRBV6-1	TRBJ1-5	ASSEEEGMGNQPQH
TRBV29-1	TRBJ1-2	SVEKGPRAGGYT
TRBV20-1	TRBJ1-1	SASSGARNTEAF
TRBV29-1	TRBJ2-1	SEDLGDEQF
TRBV28	TRBJ1-1	ASSLGRGARWTEAF
TRBV11-2	TRBJ2-7	ASSLVTDEQY
TRBV29-1	TRBJ2-7	SARTGGGYEQY
TRBV7-2	TRBJ1-1	ASSFPNTEAF
TRBV27	TRBJ1-1	AAGQTVDTEAF
TRBV11-2	TRBJ2-2	ASSLYKELNTGELF
TRBV27	TRBJ2-3	ASSIDLAARTDTQY
TRBV5-1	TRBJ1-1	ASSLSGVAEAF
TRBV10-3	TRBJ2-3	AIKSGGVTDTQY
TRBV6-5	TRBJ2-1	ASSYRIRGRGYNEQF
TRBV6-6	TRBJ1-2	ASSYKPRDGYT
TRBV10-3	TRBJ1-2	AISEGGDKPNYGYT
TRBV6-5	TRBJ1-6	ASRVQRNSPLH
TRBV18	TRBJ2-1	ASSGGLVGNEQF
TRBV20-1	TRBJ1-4	SARETDGKLF
TRBV6-2/TRBV6-3	TRBJ2-7	ASSYGTRYEQY
TRBV7-9	TRBJ2-1	ASSFPETSGYNEQF
TRBV6-1	TRBJ1-1	ASSEDLKAF
TRBV2	TRBJ2-1	ATSNNEQF
TRBV3-1	TRBJ1-2	ASSHGTAGYT
TRBV19	TRBJ2-2	AIESPGELF
TRBV13	TRBJ2-1	ASSLGPSTGTGQNEQF
TRBV24-1	TRBJ2-2	ATSDRTGGRTGELF
TRBV5-4	TRBJ2-3	ASSRPTDTQY
TRBV5-1	TRBJ2-1	ASSFGWVDEQF
TRBV9	TRBJ1-4	ASSAGTSEKLF